The T cell receptor beta chain under discussion was sequenced for a study of cytomegalovirus exposure and HLA in healthy donors. Primers included in the PCR were 60 Vbeta and 13 Jbeta primers. Per the authors' pipeline: Later work found 80 million or so unique TCR beta chains, with about 10 million shared. Some clones are missing from TCRdb's copy, which holds only in-frame ones; the method was immunoSEQ multiplex PCR. V and J calls and clone size are those listed in that table; D and trimming were worked out from the DNA. The table lists 60,000 to 80,000 clones, 60% to 80% of them singletons, with around 2.7% in the top ten. This CDR3 region has 14 residues. Germline CDR1 reads ENHRY; CDR2 reads SYGVKD. With 9 bases clipped from V and 0 bases from J, the junction kept 7 bases outside the gene matches. At sampling all donors were nominally healthy, likely with unrecorded immune exposures. Concerning this clone itself: What it binds is not known.

Regarding the study as a whole: A further, later analysis showed that HLA-associated TCR beta chains (compared with equally common others) were more clonally expanded. Follow-up analysis seemed to connect common viral pathogens with several of the most significant clusters identified.

This sequence originates from a man younger than 45 in good health and CMV-seronegative. Sequencing was performed on PBMCs. The gene calls are TRBV10-3 and TRBJ1-2; 7 nucleotides align to TRBD1. CDR3 sequence (DNA): TGTGCCATTACCGACAGGGAGGCTAACTATGGCTACACCTTC. Its protein product is CAITDREANYGYTF.